These 19 T cell receptor beta chains share one sample of origin, sequenced in a study of T-cell memory formation after mild COVID-19. TCRdb reprocessed the 5' RACE reads via MiXCR and lists one record per CDR3 protein. The profile covers about 340,000 distinct CDR3 sequences, with roughly 20% appearing a single time and 21% taken by the ten largest. Sequenced material: PBMCs or a T cell subset sorted from them (not recorded which). Receptor source: a man between 18 and 35 years old who had mild COVID-19 (a few samples of this study predate the infection). Cell type and time point are not known.

For the CDR3, the DNA is TGTGCCAGCAGCTCTATCGGTAGGGGGCGATGGTTCTTC. As protein: CASSSIGRGRWFF. This chain connects TRBV7-2 to TRBJ2-1; 7 nucleotides line up with TRBD1. The CDR3 totals 13 residues. Trimming removed 4 bases from V and 15 bases from J; junction bases left unmatched: 12. Germline CDR1 and CDR2: SGHTA and FQGNSA.

V gene TRBV10-3 combines with J gene TRBJ2-2; 9 bases match TRBD1. This CDR3 spans 15 amino acids. Trimming cost V 10 bases and J 5 bases; bases outside gene matches: 11. Per the germline V gene, CDR1 is ENHRY and CDR2 is SYGVKD. In DNA, the CDR3 is TGTGCCACGGGAAAAACAGGGGGCCGGACCGGGGAGCTGTTTTTT. It is translated as CATGKTGGRTGELFF.

The table lists this clonotype with a few counts. The rearrangement links TRBV5-1 to TRBJ2-1; TRBD2 matches at 9 bases. Germline lookup yields CDR1 SGHRS and CDR2 YFSETQ. The junction had 12 bases not matched to a gene; V was cut back by 0 bases and J by 5 bases. The CDR3 runs 18 residues. The CDR3 protein is CASSLVGLATSGHNEQFF. Written as DNA, the CDR3 is TGCGCCAGCAGCTTGGTTGGCCTTGCGACTAGCGGTCACAATGAGCAGTTCTTC.

A few counts support this clonotype. The chain links TRBV10-3 to TRBJ2-3; 12 bases match TRBD2. This CDR3 has 15 residues. J gave up 7 bases and V 2 bases, and 4 bases lay outside the gene matches. CDR1 is ENHRY and CDR2 is SYGVKD in the germline V gene. The CDR3 coding sequence is TGTGCCATCAGTGAGCCTAGCGGGGGGGCCAATACGCAGTATTTT. Translation gives CAISEPSGGANTQYF.

This clonotype was found a few times. This sequence joins TRBV20-1 and TRBJ2-7; perhaps TRBD1 as D (5 bases). Germline CDR1 is DFQATT and CDR2 is SNEGSKA (reference sequence). V dropped 3 bases and J dropped 6 bases, with 15 bases sitting between them. The CDR3 extends over 13 amino acids. The CDR3 DNA sequence: TGCAGTGCTAGGGATCGAAGGGGTTCCGAGCAGTACTTC. The encoded protein is CSARDRRGSEQYF.

The chain uses TRBV18 and TRBJ2-6; 8 bases line up with TRBD1. CDR1 is KGHSH and CDR2 is LQKENI in the germline V gene. V was pared by 3 bases and J by 11 bases, with 15 bases of the junction left unmatched. The CDR3 is made up of 17 amino acids. CDR3 nucleotide sequence: TGTGCCAGCTCACCCAGGACAGGGACTGGAATCCTCTACGTCCTGACTTTC. This gives the protein CASSPRTGTGILYVLTF. Using reference TRBV18 and TRBJ2-6 for the parts outside the CDR3, the full variable domain is NAGVMQNPRHLVRRRGQEARLRCSPMKGHSHVYWYRQLPEEGLKFMVYLQKENIIDESGMPKERFSAEFPKEGPSILRIQQVVRGDSAAYFCASSPRTGTGILYVLTFGAGSRLTVL.

The chain recombines TRBV6-2 or TRBV6-3 with TRBJ2-7; a possible D gene is TRBD1 (5 bases). CDR3 length: 13 residues. Looked up from germline, CDR1 is MNHEY and CDR2 is SVGEGT. Deletions cut 7 bases from V and 2 bases from J, with 12 bases between. This CDR3 reads CASKGTGTYEQYV. CDR3 sequence (DNA): TGTGCCAGCAAGGGCACAGGCACCTACGAGCAGTACGTC.

The chain has TRBV7-2 and TRBJ1-1; unclear D gene. The V end was cut by 0 bases, the J end by 0 bases, with 14 bases between. CDR3 size: 17 residues. Germline V CDR1 and CDR2: SGHTA, FQGNSA. CDR3 residues: CASSLAFWEGLNTEAFF. CDR3 nucleotides: TGTGCCAGCAGCTTAGCATTCTGGGAAGGTTTGAACACTGAAGCTTTCTTT.

The rearrangement links TRBV10-3 to TRBJ1-6, with 9 bases fitting TRBD1. Germline values: CDR1 ENHRY, CDR2 SYGVKD. V lost 6 bases and J lost 7; bases outside the gene matches: 13. The CDR3 runs to 17 residues. The CDR3 bases are TGTGCCATCAGGCCGGGACAGGGACCTTTGGGGAATTCACCCCTCCACTTT. As protein: CAIRPGQGPLGNSPLHF.

The V gene is TRBV28, the J gene TRBJ2-5, with 14 bases lining up with TRBD2. V was pared by 3 bases and J by 3 bases, with 3 bases of the junction left unmatched. The length of the CDR3 is 16 residues. In germline, CDR1 is MDHEN, CDR2 SYDVKM. Here the CDR3 DNA reads TGTGCCAGCAGTTTCCAGGGACTAGCGGGGGAAGAGACCCAGTACTTC. Encoded protein: CASSFQGLAGEETQYF.

The V gene is TRBV29-1, the J gene TRBJ1-5; a possible D gene is TRBD1 (5 bases). Germline V gene sequence: CDR1 SQVTM, CDR2 ANQGSEA. The CDR3 contains 15 residues. V gave up 0 bases and J gave up 2 bases, with 11 bases separating them. The CDR3 DNA follows: TGCAGCGTTGAAGAATTTTGGGGGGGCAATCAGCCCCAGCATTTT. Protein sequence: CSVEEFWGGNQPQHF.

The chain joins TRBV6-2 or TRBV6-3 to TRBJ2-1; 9 nucleotides line up with TRBD2. Trimming removed 6 bases from V and 0 bases from J; junction bases left unmatched: 3. The CDR3 has 15 residues. CDR1 and CDR2 (germline): MNHEY, SVGEGT. The DNA of the CDR3 is TGTGCCAGCAGGGGGACTAGCCGCTCCTACAATGAGCAGTTCTTC. Translated, it gives CASRGTSRSYNEQFF.

This clonotype was found once. V is TRBV4-1 and J is TRBJ1-5; no clear D. The germline V gene has CDR1 MGHRA and CDR2 YSYEKL. V gave up 1 base and J gave up 2 bases, with 12 bases separating them. The CDR3 spans 16 residues. The CDR3 DNA is TGCGCCAGCAGCCAAGTTCTGGAGAGGGGCAATCAGCCCCAGCATTTT. Translating it yields CASSQVLERGNQPQHF.

The J gene is TRBJ2-5, the V gene TRBV5-1; D gene uncertain. V was clipped by 0 bases and J by 0 bases, with 6 bases between them. CDR3 length: 14 residues. The germline gives CDR1 SGHRS, CDR2 YFSETQ. The CDR3 reads CASSLVSDQETQYF. In DNA form, the CDR3 reads TGCGCCAGCAGCTTGGTTTCGGACCAAGAGACCCAGTACTTC.

A single count supports this clonotype. The chain has TRBV7-2 and TRBJ2-3; the match to TRBD2 covers 9 bases. Germline V CDR1 and CDR2: SGHTA, FQGNSA. This CDR3 comprises 15 residues. V lost 7 bases, J lost 2 bases, and 7 bases stayed unmatched. The CDR3 coding sequence is TGTGCCAGCACCAGCGGGACTAGCATCACAGATACGCAGTATTTT. Its protein is CASTSGTSITDTQYF. The whole variable domain, remainder taken from reference TRBV7-2 and TRBJ2-3, is GAGVSQSPSNKVTEKGKDVELRCDPISGHTALYWYRQSLGQGLEFLIYFQGNSAPDKSGLPSDRFSAERTGGSVSTLTIQRTQQEDSAVYLCASTSGTSITDTQYFGPGTRLTVL.

This clonotype was seen only a few times. The CDR3 here is CASSLGLGGNEQFF. The DNA for the CDR3 is TGTGCCAGCAGCTTAGGACTAGGGGGTAATGAGCAGTTCTTC. The rearrangement links TRBV11-2 to TRBJ2-1; D may correspond to TRBD1 or TRBD2 (6 bases each). Trimming left V 1 base short and J 7 bases short, with 11 bases between. The CDR3 contains 14 residues. The V gene's germline CDR1 is SGHAT and CDR2 FQNNGV.

This clonotype was recorded many times. V is TRBV20-1 and J is TRBJ2-3; D gene ambiguous. Germline loops: CDR1 DFQATT, CDR2 SNEGSKA (reference sequence). Trimming stripped 5 bases from V and 6 bases from J, with 18 bases between. The CDR3 consists of 14 residues. The chain's CDR3 is CSASGPLSGDTQYF. In nucleotides, the CDR3 is TGCAGTGCTTCCGGCCCACTGAGTGGGGATACGCAGTATTTT.

This chain links TRBV9 with TRBJ1-1; no definite D call. Germline CDR1 is SGDLS and CDR2 is YYNGEE. Trimming cost V 5 bases and J 3 bases, with 11 bases left between them. The CDR3 is 13 amino acids. The CDR3 sequence: CASSEFGDTEAFF. The CDR3, as DNA: TGTGCCAGCAGTGAATTTGGAGACACTGAAGCTTTCTTT.

The chain employs TRBV3-1 and TRBJ1-6, with 7 bases matching TRBD1. After removal of 5 bases from V and 10 bases from J, the junction contained 8 bases not matched to a gene. This CDR3 has 14 amino acids. The germline V gene has CDR1 LGHDT and CDR2 YNNKEL (reference sequence). The CDR3 nucleotides are TGTGCCAGCAGCTCGACAGGGTTGGACTCACCCCTCCACTTT. This codes for CASSSTGLDSPLHF.